The 15 T cell receptor beta chains presented below share a single source sample, sequenced in a study of blood T cell repertoires in COVID-19. Produced via immunoSEQ multiplex PCR; TCRdb's table is partial and in-frame only. The sample contains 390,000 or so clones, approximately 87% of which appear only once. The sample comprised peripheral blood. The receptors come from a woman aged 30 to 39 with COVID-19, enrolled during active disease.

The V gene is TRBV9, the J gene TRBJ2-5; 11 nucleotides align to TRBD2. Germline-derived CDR1 and CDR2 are SGDLS and YYNGEE. Trimming took 3 bases from V and 5 from J; bases not matched to a gene: 15. The CDR3 length is 18 residues. The CDR3 region has the DNA TGTGCCAGCAGCGCCGGGCCGGAACTAGCGGGAGTACGGGAGACCCAGTACTTC. It is translated as CASSAGPELAGVRETQYF.

The genes are TRBV27 and TRBJ1-2; TRBD1 aligns across 9 bases. This CDR3 is built from 15 residues. Looked up from germline, CDR1 is MNHEY and CDR2 is SMNVEV (reference sequence). V lost 4 bases and J lost 1; bases outside the gene matches: 4. CDR3 region: CASSSPGQGNYGYTF. The DNA of the CDR3 is TGTGCCAGCAGTTCCCCGGGACAGGGTAACTATGGCTACACCTTC.

V usage is TRBV30 and J usage is TRBJ2-7, with 14 bases aligning to TRBD2. V lost 3 bases to trimming and J lost 1 base; unmatched junction nucleotides: 5. Germline V CDR1 and CDR2: GTSNPN, SVGIG (reference sequence). CDR3 length equals 16 residues. The CDR3 region has the DNA TGTGCCTGGAGGGGGACTAGCGGGAGTTGGTCCTACGAGCAGTACTTC. Encoded protein: CAWRGTSGSWSYEQYF.

The chain recombines TRBV2 with TRBJ2-1, with 8 bases identical to TRBD1. CDR3 size: 15 residues. V lost 7 bases to trimming and J lost 2 bases; unmatched junction nucleotides: 7. The V gene's germline CDR1 is SNHLY and CDR2 FYNNEI. The CDR3 region is CASITDRGAYNEQFF. In DNA, the CDR3 is TGTGCCAGCATTACCGACAGGGGTGCCTACAATGAGCAGTTCTTC. Complete variable domain (other parts from reference TRBV2 and TRBJ2-1): EPEVTQTPSHQVTQMGQEVILRCVPISNHLYFYWYRQILGQKVEFLVSFYNNEISEKSEIFDDQFSVERPDGSNFTLKIRSTKLEDSAMYFCASITDRGAYNEQFFGPGTRLTVL.

The V and J genes are TRBV7-2 and TRBJ2-2, with TRBD2 matching 12 bases. Losses at the gene ends were 1 base for V and 4 bases for J; bases not matched to a gene: 4. Germline CDR1 SGHTA, CDR2 FQGNSA. This CDR3 is built from 17 residues. The CDR3 here is CASSLVASGRGTGELFF. The CDR3 coding sequence is TGTGCCAGCAGCTTAGTGGCTAGCGGGAGGGGCACCGGGGAGCTGTTTTTT.

This CDR3 is CASSQPRTGSSTNEKLFF. The CDR3 DNA reads TGTGCCAGCAGCCAACCAAGGACAGGGAGCAGCACTAATGAAAAACTGTTTTTT. The chain is built from TRBV3-1 (or the pseudogene TRBV3-2) and TRBJ1-4; 8 nucleotides match TRBD1. This CDR3 has 18 residues. Per germline, CDR1 LGHDT and CDR2 YNNKEL (reference sequence). Unmatched junction bases numbered 10, after V lost 2 bases and J lost 2 bases.

The V call is TRBV7-2, the J call TRBJ2-3; D is perhaps TRBD2 (5 bases). Germline V gives CDR1 SGHTA, CDR2 FQGNSA. V dropped 5 bases and J dropped 5 bases, with 14 bases sitting between them. This CDR3 contains 14 residues. CDR3 in DNA: TGTGCCAGCAGCGAAGGACTTGATGTAGATACGCAGTATTTT. Translation gives CASSEGLDVDTQYF. Using reference TRBV7-2 and TRBJ2-3 for the parts outside the CDR3, the full variable domain is GAGVSQSPSNKVTEKGKDVELRCDPISGHTALYWYRQSLGQGLEFLIYFQGNSAPDKSGLPSDRFSAERTGGSVSTLTIQRTQQEDSAVYLCASSEGLDVDTQYFGPGTRLTVL.

The chain is built from TRBV15 and TRBJ2-7; D is perhaps TRBD2 (7 bases). This CDR3 is built from 16 residues. V shed 1 base and J shed 5 bases, with 18 bases lying between them. CDR1 is LNHNV, CDR2 YYDKDF, per germline (reference sequence). CDR3 protein: CATSRVGVRGGHEQYF. In DNA, the CDR3 is TGTGCCACCAGCAGAGTGGGGGTGAGGGGGGGCCACGAGCAGTACTTC.

This sequence joins TRBV30 and TRBJ1-2, with TRBD1 identical over 10 bases. Trimming cost V 1 base and J 4 bases; bases outside gene matches: 12. The CDR3 is made up of 17 amino acids. Germline CDR1 and CDR2: GTSNPN and SVGIG (reference sequence). This chain's CDR3 is CAWSAGTGANLTYGYTF. The CDR3 coding sequence is TGTGCCTGGAGTGCCGGGACAGGGGCCAACCTCACCTATGGCTACACCTTC. Using reference TRBV30 and TRBJ1-2 for the parts outside the CDR3, the full variable domain is SQTIHQWPATLVQPVGSPLSLECTVEGTSNPNLYWYRQAAGRGLQLLFYSVGIGQISSEVPQNLSASRPQDRQFILSSKKLLLSDSGFYLCAWSAGTGANLTYGYTFGSGTRLTVV.

The chain recombines TRBV10-2 with TRBJ1-6; D gene uncertain. There are 14 residues in the CDR3. V was trimmed by 5 bases and J by 4 bases, leaving 9 bases between them. Germline assignment: CDR1 WSHSY and CDR2 SAAADI. The CDR3 nucleotides read TGCGCCAGCAGTCGGGATACTTATAATTCACCCCTCCACTTT. Residues: CASSRDTYNSPLHF.

This sequence joins TRBV10-1 and TRBJ2-5; 8 nucleotides match TRBD1. Germline values: CDR1 WNHNN, CDR2 SYGVQD (reference sequence). The CDR3 has 14 residues. The trim removed 3 bases at V and 7 bases at J, leaving 7 bases unmatched. The DNA of the CDR3 is TGCGCCAGCAGTGAAGATGGACAGGGTCGGACCCAGTACTTC. The encoded protein is CASSEDGQGRTQYF.

The chain is built from TRBV19 and TRBJ2-2, with TRBD1 identical over 9 bases. The CDR3 has 14 residues. CDR1 LNHDA and CDR2 SQIVND come from the germline V gene (reference sequence). Trimming removed 6 bases from V and 8 bases from J; junction bases left unmatched: 7. The CDR3 DNA follows: TGTGCCAGTAGCTTCCGACAGGGGGATGGGGAGCTGTTTTTT. Translated, it gives CASSFRQGDGELFF.

The sample holds a few counts of this clone. The chain couples TRBV25-1 to TRBJ2-1; 9 nucleotides match TRBD2. The length of the CDR3 is 17 residues. In germline, CDR1 is MGHDK, CDR2 SYGVNS. The ends lost 4 bases at V and 2 bases at J; junction bases unmatched: 9. The CDR3: CASSVDSGSQTYNEQFF. The CDR3 DNA reads as TGTGCCAGCAGTGTTGATAGCGGGAGCCAAACCTACAATGAGCAGTTCTTC.

V usage is TRBV10-3 and J usage is TRBJ2-6, with 8 nucleotides matching TRBD2. The CDR3 sequence is 15 residues long. Germline lookup yields CDR1 ENHRY and CDR2 SYGVKD. The ends lost 7 bases at V and 4 bases at J; junction bases unmatched: 6. CDR3 residues: CAITREGRGANVLTF. The CDR3 DNA reads as TGTGCCATCACCCGGGAGGGTCGCGGGGCCAACGTCCTGACTTTC.

The gene calls are TRBV10-3 and TRBJ2-1; tentative D call: TRBD2 (5 bases). CDR1 is ENHRY, CDR2 SYGVKD, per germline. V was cut by 4 bases and J by 6 bases, with 7 bases left in between. The CDR3 loop spans 12 amino acids. The CDR3 region is CAISAGLNEQFF. CDR3 nucleotide sequence: TGTGCCATCAGTGCAGGACTCAATGAGCAGTTCTTC.